A selection of T cell receptor beta chains follows, all from one sample in a study of CD8 T cells in ankylosing spondylitis. From the 5' RACE reads, TCRdb called clonotypes with MiXCR, one entry per CDR3 protein. The sample yields about 140,000 distinct CDR3 sequences, roughly 8.3% seen once. The sequenced material came from synovial fluid, either unsorted or a sorted T cell fraction (not recorded which). The receptors here all came from a male donor with ankylosing spondylitis. Each CDR3 is given with its conserved first and last residue. Each record gives: V gene, D gene, J gene, clone size, CDR3 DNA, CDR3 protein. A D gene is named only where the DNA matches it firmly. Size is omitted from some rows. Given values are once, few, many or a class for expanded clones.

>TRBV10-3|.|TRBJ1-1|few
TGTGCCATCAGTGGGATGGAGGTCTGGAACACTGAAGCTTTCTTT
CAISGMEVWNTEAFF
>TRBV20-1|.|TRBJ1-6|once
TGCAGTGCTAGGTGCGGTAATTCACCCCTCCACTTT
CSARCGNSPLHF
>TRBV12-3/TRBV12-4|TRBD2|TRBJ2-1|many
TGTGCCAGCAGTTCCCGGACTAGCGGGAGGATATATGAGCAGTTCTTC
CASSSRTSGRIYEQFF
>TRBV5-5|.|TRBJ2-7|many
TGTGCCAGCAGCTCCACGCTTGGGGGCCCTCTCTACGAGCAGTACTTC
CASSSTLGGPLYEQYF
>TRBV30|.|TRBJ1-5|.
TGTGCCTTGGGGGGTAGCCAGGCCGGTATTCAGCCCCAGCATTTT
CALGGSQAGIQPQHF
>TRBV4-3|.|TRBJ1-4|few
TGCGCCAGCAGCCAAGGAGGCAGGGGTGGAACTAATGAAAAACTGTTTTTT
CASSQGGRGGTNEKLFF
>TRBV18|TRBD1|TRBJ1-2|many
TGTGCCAGCTCACCAGACAGGGAGGAGTATGGCTACACCTTC
CASSPDREEYGYTF
>TRBV20-1|.|TRBJ2-7|.
TGCAGTGCTAGTGCCCCTTACAAGGGGGGGTCCTACGAGCAGTACTTC
CSASAPYKGGSYEQYF
>TRBV7-8|TRBD1|TRBJ1-1|.
TGTGCCAGCAGCTTTGCGGGGACAGGGGAAACTGAAGCTTTCTTT
CASSFAGTGETEAFF
>TRBV27|.|TRBJ1-4|.
TGTGCCAGCAGCCGATCTCCAACTAATGAAAAACTGTTTTTT
CASSRSPTNEKLFF
>TRBV7-9|.|TRBJ2-1|few
TGTGCCAGCAGCTTCTGGGAAAGGGGGAATGAGCAGTTCTTC
CASSFWERGNEQFF
>TRBV5-8|.|TRBJ1-2|.
TGTGCCAGCAGCTTGGCACGCTTCTTCTATGGCTACACCTTC
CASSLARFFYGYTF
>TRBV4-3|TRBD2|TRBJ2-3|many
TGCGCCAGCAGCCAAGTTTCCGCTAGCGGGGGTAGTACGCAGTATTTT
CASSQVSASGGSTQYF
>TRBV19|.|TRBJ2-1|.
TGTGCCAGTAGTAGGGAGGGGGAGGTAAATGAGCAGTTCTTC
CASSREGEVNEQFF
>TRBV27|.|TRBJ1-1|.
TGTGCCAGCAGTTTCGGGGTCGGCACTGAAGCTTTCTTT
CASSFGVGTEAFF
>TRBV30|TRBD1|TRBJ1-2|few
TGTGCCTGGGCAGGGGGAGCCGGGACAGGCTATGGCTACACCTTC
CAWAGGAGTGYGYTF
>TRBV5-1|TRBD1|TRBJ2-2|many
TGCGCCAGCAGACCGGACAGGGGGACCGGGGAGCTGTTTTTT
CASRPDRGTGELFF
>TRBV4-2|TRBD1|TRBJ1-4|many
TGTGCCAGCAGCCAGGAACCCGGGACAGTTAATGAAAAACTGTTTTTT
CASSQEPGTVNEKLFF
>TRBV6-5|TRBD1|TRBJ2-2|many
TGTGCCAGCAGTAACCCACAGGGGGTGGGCACCGGGGAGCTGTTTTTT
CASSNPQGVGTGELFF
>TRBV30|.|TRBJ2-3|medium-sized
TGTGCCTGGACCGGAGTTTCAGCAGATACGCAGTATTTT
CAWTGVSADTQYF
>TRBV20-1|TRBD2|TRBJ2-1|.
TGCAGTGCTCCAGGACTAGCGGGAGGGAAAGGCTATGAGCAGTTCTTC
CSAPGLAGGKGYEQFF
>TRBV24-1|TRBD1|TRBJ2-1|few
TGTGCCACCAGTGATCCCGGAGGACAGGGGACCTACAATGAGCAGTTCTTC
CATSDPGGQGTYNEQFF
>TRBV3-1|TRBD2|TRBJ2-1|few
TGTGCCAGCAGCCAAGATCGGGGACTAGCGGGAGTCGAGGATGAGCAGTTCTTC
CASSQDRGLAGVEDEQFF
>TRBV7-2|.|TRBJ1-5|many
TGTGCCAGCAGGGAAGGGTTTAGCAATCAGCCCCAGCATTTT
CASREGFSNQPQHF
>TRBV20-1|TRBD2|TRBJ2-5|many
TGCAGTGCCACGTCGCCTAGCGGGGGGCAAGAGACCCAGTACTTC
CSATSPSGGQETQYF
>TRBV2|.|TRBJ2-4|many
TGTGCCAGCAGTGTTGTGGGCCGGGGCATTCAGTACTTC
CASSVVGRGIQYF
>TRBV2|.|TRBJ2-7|many
TGTGCCAGCAGTGATATCGGCGGCTACGAGCAGTACTTC
CASSDIGGYEQYF
>TRBV7-3|.|TRBJ1-1|many
TGTGCCAGCAGCCGGGACCCCAACACTGAAGCTTTCTTT
CASSRDPNTEAFF
>TRBV29-1|.|TRBJ2-3|many
TGCAGCGTCATGCGGCAGGGGACAGATACGCAGTATTTT
CSVMRQGTDTQYF
>TRBV20-1|TRBD1|TRBJ1-1|.
TGCAGTGCAAGGGACAGGGGGCGGTTCGAAGCTTTCTTT
CSARDRGRFEAFF
>TRBV5-1|.|TRBJ1-1|many
TGCGCCAGCAGACAAGTGGACAACCAACAAGCTTTCTTT
CASRQVDNQQAFF
>TRBV3-1|.|TRBJ1-2|many
TGTGCCAGCAGCCTTAAAGCAACGGAATTCTATGGCTACACCTTC
CASSLKATEFYGYTF
>TRBV16|TRBD1|TRBJ1-2|many
TGTGCCAGCAGCCAAGGGACAGTCAACACCTATGGCTACACCTTC
CASSQGTVNTYGYTF
>TRBV6-5|TRBD2|TRBJ2-2|many
TGTGCCAGCAGTTGGGTAGCGGGGGCCAGCACCGGGGAGCTGTTTTTT
CASSWVAGASTGELFF
>TRBV7-2|.|TRBJ1-2|many
TGTGCCAGCAGCTTAGGAGAGGGGGGGAGCTACACCTTC
CASSLGEGGSYTF
>TRBV25-1|.|TRBJ2-7|many
TGTGCCAGCAGTGAATATGGCGACTACGAGCAGTACTTC
CASSEYGDYEQYF
>TRBV5-1|.|TRBJ1-2|.
TGCGCCAGCAGCCTTAGCGGCCAGGGCGGCGGCTACACCTTC
CASSLSGQGGGYTF
>TRBV18|.|TRBJ2-2|many
TGTGCCAGCTCACCACGGGACCTCGGGGAGCTGTTTTTT
CASSPRDLGELFF
>TRBV10-3|.|TRBJ2-3|few
TGTGCCATCAGTGAGGCTTTCAGGGCCAGCACAGATACGCAGTATTTT
CAISEAFRASTDTQYF
>TRBV5-1|.|TRBJ1-1|.
TGCGCCAGCAGCTTGTCCGGGGATTCCACTGAAGCTTTCTTT
CASSLSGDSTEAFF
>TRBV27|.|TRBJ1-5|.
TGTGCCAGCAATCGGCAGGGCAGCAATCAGCCCCAGCATTTT
CASNRQGSNQPQHF